This T cell receptor (beta chain) was captured by sequencing in a study of blood T cell repertoires in COVID-19. As for the study in general: From the United States, Italy and Spain came samples of acute and convalescent COVID-19. Nucleic acid was either cDNA or gDNA, and it came from T cells, B-cell-depleted T cells, or PBMCs.

CDR3 length equals 17 residues. Trimming stripped 5 bases from V and 6 bases from J, with 25 bases between. The germline gives CDR1 ENHRY, CDR2 SYGVKD. Authors' methods: Amplification of reference gene primers provided the estimated nucleated cell counts. Assay: immunoSEQ multiplex PCR; the TCRdb copy retains only in-frame clones and omits some. V and J calls and clone size are those listed in that table; D and trimming were worked out from the DNA. The sample carries a few hundred thousand clones, 85% to 90% recorded once. Sequences were obtained from peripheral blood. This TCR was recovered from a man between 60 and 75 years old who had recovered from COVID-19. The chain joins TRBV10-3 to TRBJ1-2, with D possibly TRBD1 on 6 matching bases. Here the CDR3 DNA reads TGTGCCATCAGTAGCTTGGGACAAAAATCCTCCGGGGATGGCTACACCTTC. Protein sequence: CAISSLGQKSSGDGYTF.